This is a list of T cell receptor beta chains from one sample in a study of blood T cell repertoires in COVID-19. Measured with immunoSEQ multiplex PCR; TCRdb has only the in-frame clones, and not every one. The data show about 210,000 clones, approximately 85% seen once. The sequencing input was peripheral blood. These receptors were taken from a woman between 65 and 79 years old with COVID-19, enrolled during active disease. CDR3s include the opening cysteine and the closing phenylalanine or tryptophan. A D gene is named only where the DNA matches it firmly. A row's size may be missing; if present it is once, few, many or a size class.

v_gene: TRBV7-9
abundance: NA
j_gene: TRBJ1-1
d_gene: NA
CDR3nt: TGTGCCAGCACGGCCGGCACTGAAGCTTTCTTT
CDR3aa: CASTAGTEAFF

v_gene: TRBV6-5
abundance: few
j_gene: TRBJ2-1
d_gene: NA
CDR3nt: TGTGCCAGCAGTACTTCCTTTTTGGATGAGCAGTTCTTC
CDR3aa: CASSTSFLDEQFF

v_gene: TRBV30
abundance: NA
j_gene: TRBJ1-6
d_gene: TRBD1
CDR3nt: TGTGCCTGGAGTAACTTACGGACAGGAGATAATTCACCCCTCCACTTT
CDR3aa: CAWSNLRTGDNSPLHF

v_gene: TRBV28
abundance: once
j_gene: TRBJ1-3
d_gene: NA
CDR3nt: TGTGCCAGCAATACAGGGCCTGGAAACACCATATATTTT
CDR3aa: CASNTGPGNTIYF

v_gene: TRBV12-3/TRBV12-4
abundance: few
j_gene: TRBJ1-1
d_gene: NA
CDR3nt: TGTGCCAGCAGCCGCGGGCGGAGCACTGAAGCTTTCTTT
CDR3aa: CASSRGRSTEAFF

v_gene: TRBV6-6
abundance: NA
j_gene: TRBJ1-1
d_gene: NA
CDR3nt: TGTGCCAGCAGTTTTGATTCGGTAAACGCTGAAGCTTTCTTT
CDR3aa: CASSFDSVNAEAFF

v_gene: TRBV4-3
abundance: NA
j_gene: TRBJ1-2
d_gene: TRBD1
CDR3nt: TGCGCCAGCAGCCAAGATGGGACAGGGGGTAGAGGTGGCTACACCTTC
CDR3aa: CASSQDGTGGRGGYTF

v_gene: TRBV7-2
abundance: NA
j_gene: TRBJ1-2
d_gene: TRBD1
CDR3nt: TGTGCCAGCAGGAAGAATCACAGGGGGCTGGTATATGGCTACACCTTC
CDR3aa: CASRKNHRGLVYGYTF

v_gene: TRBV19
abundance: once
j_gene: TRBJ1-2
d_gene: TRBD1
CDR3nt: TGTGCCAGTAGTATGGTCAGGGGGCCGGTGCTTGGTTACGGCTACACCTTC
CDR3aa: CASSMVRGPVLGYGYTF

v_gene: TRBV4-3
abundance: NA
j_gene: TRBJ1-6
d_gene: TRBD1
CDR3nt: TGCGCCAGCAGCCAAGGCCGGGACAGGGGACCACCCCTCCACTTT
CDR3aa: CASSQGRDRGPPLHF

v_gene: TRBV10-3
abundance: NA
j_gene: TRBJ1-6
d_gene: NA
CDR3nt: TGTGCCATCAGTGCCGGGACTCAAGGTCTCCCACCCCTCCACTTT
CDR3aa: CAISAGTQGLPPLHF

v_gene: TRBV4-3
abundance: few
j_gene: TRBJ2-2
d_gene: TRBD2
CDR3nt: TGCGCCAGCAGCCAAGATAGTAGCGGGAGGAACACCGGGGAGCTGTTTTTT
CDR3aa: CASSQDSSGRNTGELFF

v_gene: TRBV18
abundance: NA
j_gene: TRBJ1-5
d_gene: TRBD1
CDR3nt: TGTGCCAGCTCACCAGAGACAGGGGGTCAGCCCCAGCATTTT
CDR3aa: CASSPETGGQPQHF

v_gene: TRBV19
abundance: few
j_gene: TRBJ2-1
d_gene: NA
CDR3nt: TGTGCCAGTAGTATAGGCCCTAGATACAATGAGCAGTTCTTC
CDR3aa: CASSIGPRYNEQFF

v_gene: TRBV29-1
abundance: NA
j_gene: TRBJ1-1
d_gene: NA
CDR3nt: TGCAGCGTTGTCGAGGGGACAAATACTGAAGCTTTCTTT
CDR3aa: CSVVEGTNTEAFF

v_gene: TRBV6-4
abundance: NA
j_gene: TRBJ1-5
d_gene: NA
CDR3nt: TGTGCCAGCAGGGTGATTCCACTAAAGGGGCGGCCCCAGCATTTT
CDR3aa: CASRVIPLKGRPQHF

v_gene: TRBV7-2
abundance: NA
j_gene: TRBJ2-7
d_gene: TRBD2
CDR3nt: TGTGCCAGCAGCTTAGTGGGCGGGGGGGCCTCCTCGGTCTACGAGCAGTACTTC
CDR3aa: CASSLVGGGASSVYEQYF

v_gene: TRBV3-1/TRBV3-2
abundance: NA
j_gene: TRBJ1-2
d_gene: NA
CDR3nt: TGTGCCAGCAGTCAAGGGGAGGAGGGCTACACCTTC
CDR3aa: CASSQGEEGYTF

v_gene: TRBV5-1
abundance: NA
j_gene: TRBJ2-5
d_gene: TRBD1
CDR3nt: TGCGCCAGCAGCTCCGGACAGGGATGGCAAGAGACCCAGTACTTC
CDR3aa: CASSSGQGWQETQYF

v_gene: TRBV24-1
abundance: NA
j_gene: TRBJ2-3
d_gene: TRBD1
CDR3nt: TGTGCCACCAGTCGGGGACAGAGCACAGATACGCAGTATTTT
CDR3aa: CATSRGQSTDTQYF

v_gene: TRBV9
abundance: NA
j_gene: TRBJ1-2
d_gene: TRBD1
CDR3nt: TGTGCCAGCAGCGTAGGGACAGGGGATTATGGCTATACCTTC
CDR3aa: CASSVGTGDYGYTF

v_gene: TRBV4-2
abundance: once
j_gene: TRBJ2-6
d_gene: TRBD1
CDR3nt: TGTGCCAGCAGCCAAGAAATACAGGGGGCTGGGGCCAACGTCCTGACTTTC
CDR3aa: CASSQEIQGAGANVLTF

v_gene: TRBV2
abundance: once
j_gene: TRBJ1-6
d_gene: TRBD1
CDR3nt: TGTGCCAGCAGTCCGGGACAGGTTTCACCCCTCCACTTT
CDR3aa: CASSPGQVSPLHF

v_gene: TRBV2
abundance: NA
j_gene: TRBJ1-1
d_gene: NA
CDR3nt: TGTGCCAGCAGTGTGCGGGCAGGCTGGAACACTGAAGCTTTCTTT
CDR3aa: CASSVRAGWNTEAFF

v_gene: TRBV3-1/TRBV3-2
abundance: NA
j_gene: TRBJ2-4
d_gene: NA
CDR3nt: TGTGCCAGCAGCCAGGGCAGGGCCAAAAACATTCAGTACTTC
CDR3aa: CASSQGRAKNIQYF

v_gene: TRBV9
abundance: NA
j_gene: TRBJ2-1
d_gene: TRBD2
CDR3nt: TGTGCCAGCAATAGCGGGAGCGTCCCTAATGAGCAGTTCTTC
CDR3aa: CASNSGSVPNEQFF

v_gene: TRBV3-1/TRBV3-2
abundance: NA
j_gene: TRBJ1-2
d_gene: NA
CDR3nt: TGTGCCAGCAGCCAACGGGGAGCGGGCTATGGCTACACCTTC
CDR3aa: CASSQRGAGYGYTF

v_gene: TRBV11-2
abundance: NA
j_gene: TRBJ2-7
d_gene: TRBD2
CDR3nt: TGTGCCAGCAGCTTAGTTTCGGGGAGGGTTAGGAGCTACGAGCAGTACTTC
CDR3aa: CASSLVSGRVRSYEQYF

v_gene: TRBV9
abundance: NA
j_gene: TRBJ2-1
d_gene: TRBD1
CDR3nt: TGTGCCAGCAGCGGATTGGACAGGGACAACAATGAGCAGTTCTTC
CDR3aa: CASSGLDRDNNEQFF

v_gene: TRBV4-2
abundance: NA
j_gene: TRBJ1-4
d_gene: NA
CDR3nt: TGTGCCAGCAGCCTCCTAGCCGGGTCTTTGGAGGTTTCACTGTTTTTT
CDR3aa: CASSLLAGSLEVSLFF

v_gene: TRBV5-4
abundance: NA
j_gene: TRBJ2-7
d_gene: NA
CDR3nt: TGTGCCAGCAGCTTGACTCCAGGAGGCTCCTACGAGCAGTACTTC
CDR3aa: CASSLTPGGSYEQYF

v_gene: TRBV5-1
abundance: NA
j_gene: TRBJ1-2
d_gene: NA
CDR3nt: TGCGCCAGCAGCTTGACCGGGGAGAACTATGGCTACACCTTC
CDR3aa: CASSLTGENYGYTF

v_gene: TRBV28
abundance: NA
j_gene: TRBJ1-5
d_gene: TRBD1
CDR3nt: TGTGCCAGCAGTTCTGACAGGGTCAGGCATCAGCCCCAGCATTTT
CDR3aa: CASSSDRVRHQPQHF

v_gene: TRBV10-3
abundance: once
j_gene: TRBJ1-6
d_gene: TRBD1
CDR3nt: TGTGCCATCAGTCGAGGGGGCGCTAATTCACCCCTCCACTTT
CDR3aa: CAISRGGANSPLHF

v_gene: TRBV5-1
abundance: once
j_gene: TRBJ2-1
d_gene: NA
CDR3nt: TGCGCCAGCAGCGCCCGAGGGAGTGAGCAGTTCTTC
CDR3aa: CASSARGSEQFF

v_gene: TRBV3-1/TRBV3-2
abundance: NA
j_gene: TRBJ2-3
d_gene: NA
CDR3nt: TGTGCCAGCAGCCTGGGGCTAGCGTCTCCAGATACGCAGTATTTT
CDR3aa: CASSLGLASPDTQYF

v_gene: TRBV6-2/TRBV6-3
abundance: once
j_gene: TRBJ2-3
d_gene: TRBD2
CDR3nt: TGTGCCAGCAGTTCTTGGACTAGCGGGACCGGTTGGACAGATACGCAGTATTTT
CDR3aa: CASSSWTSGTGWTDTQYF

v_gene: TRBV2
abundance: NA
j_gene: TRBJ2-5
d_gene: TRBD1
CDR3nt: TGTGCCAGCAGGGATCGGGACAGTTGGAAAGAGACCCAGTACTTC
CDR3aa: CASRDRDSWKETQYF

v_gene: TRBV27
abundance: NA
j_gene: TRBJ1-5
d_gene: NA
CDR3nt: TGTGCCAGCAGTTTTCGGTCGGGATACAATCAGCCCCAGCATTTT
CDR3aa: CASSFRSGYNQPQHF

v_gene: TRBV4-3
abundance: once
j_gene: TRBJ1-2
d_gene: TRBD1
CDR3nt: TGCGCCAGCAGCCAAGCGCGGCCGAGACAGGGGGCTGTTGGCTACACCTTC
CDR3aa: CASSQARPRQGAVGYTF

v_gene: TRBV5-4
abundance: NA
j_gene: TRBJ2-2
d_gene: NA
CDR3nt: TGTGCCAGCAGCTTGGCGGGGACTGGGAACACCGGGGAGCTGTTTTTT
CDR3aa: CASSLAGTGNTGELFF

v_gene: TRBV19
abundance: NA
j_gene: TRBJ2-7
d_gene: NA
CDR3nt: TGTGCCAGTAGTCCCCGTCGGCAGGGCGGCGACGAGCAGTACTTC
CDR3aa: CASSPRRQGGDEQYF

v_gene: TRBV3-1/TRBV3-2
abundance: once
j_gene: TRBJ2-1
d_gene: NA
CDR3nt: TGTGCCAGCAGCCAAGGGCTCCACAATGAGCAGTTCTTC
CDR3aa: CASSQGLHNEQFF

v_gene: TRBV6-2/TRBV6-3
abundance: NA
j_gene: TRBJ1-5
d_gene: NA
CDR3nt: TGTGCCAGCAGTTACTCGAAGGCAGCGGATTCGGGGCCCCAGCATTTT
CDR3aa: CASSYSKAADSGPQHF

v_gene: TRBV5-5
abundance: few
j_gene: TRBJ1-6
d_gene: NA
CDR3nt: TGTGCCAGCAGCTCAAGGACAGATTCACCCCTCCACTTT
CDR3aa: CASSSRTDSPLHF

v_gene: TRBV19
abundance: NA
j_gene: TRBJ2-1
d_gene: NA
CDR3nt: TGTGCCAGTACAACGGGGGAGTCAGCCTACAATGAGCAGTTCTTC
CDR3aa: CASTTGESAYNEQFF

v_gene: TRBV19
abundance: NA
j_gene: TRBJ1-5
d_gene: NA
CDR3nt: TGTGCCAGTAGTGGACAAAGCAATCAGCCCCAGCATTTT
CDR3aa: CASSGQSNQPQHF

v_gene: TRBV7-3
abundance: NA
j_gene: TRBJ2-2
d_gene: TRBD2
CDR3nt: TGTGCCAGCAGCCTTAGCGGGGGGGCTCCCGGGGAGCTGTTTTTT
CDR3aa: CASSLSGGAPGELFF

v_gene: TRBV19
abundance: NA
j_gene: TRBJ2-1
d_gene: NA
CDR3nt: TGTGCCAGTACGCAGGCCCTCAACAATGAGCAGTTCTTC
CDR3aa: CASTQALNNEQFF

v_gene: TRBV30
abundance: NA
j_gene: TRBJ1-3
d_gene: NA
CDR3nt: TGTGCCTGGAGTGGAAATTGGGGGCGCTCTGGAAACACCATATATTTT
CDR3aa: CAWSGNWGRSGNTIYF

v_gene: TRBV6-5
abundance: NA
j_gene: TRBJ1-1
d_gene: NA
CDR3nt: TGTGCCAGCAGTTTATACAGGGCCACCAAGCCCACTGAAGCTTTCTTT
CDR3aa: CASSLYRATKPTEAFF

v_gene: TRBV7-3
abundance: NA
j_gene: TRBJ2-1
d_gene: TRBD2
CDR3nt: TGTGCCAGCAGCCTTGCGGGAGGCCGAGTAGGGCAGTTCTTC
CDR3aa: CASSLAGGRVGQFF

v_gene: TRBV7-6
abundance: NA
j_gene: TRBJ2-5
d_gene: TRBD2
CDR3nt: TGTGCCAGCAGCTCGGCCCCTACGGGGGGAGAGACCCAGTACTTC
CDR3aa: CASSSAPTGGETQYF

v_gene: TRBV4-2
abundance: NA
j_gene: TRBJ2-7
d_gene: TRBD2
CDR3nt: TGTGCCAGCAGCCAAGATCTAGCGGGTTTTTACGAGCAGTACTTC
CDR3aa: CASSQDLAGFYEQYF

v_gene: TRBV24-1
abundance: NA
j_gene: TRBJ1-5
d_gene: TRBD1
CDR3nt: TGTGCCACCAGTGATGGGACAGGGAAAGGCAATCAGCCCCAGCATTTT
CDR3aa: CATSDGTGKGNQPQHF

v_gene: TRBV15
abundance: NA
j_gene: TRBJ2-1
d_gene: NA
CDR3nt: TGTGCCACCAGCAGAGTACAGGTTGCGGAGCAGTTCTTC
CDR3aa: CATSRVQVAEQFF